This TCR beta chain was sequenced in a study of OX40 agonist ivuxolimab in advanced cancers. Study summary: Dose-escalation patients were diagnosed with hepatocellular carcinoma, melanoma, renal cell cancer or head and neck cancer. Of the patients, three showed partial responses, one with hepatocellular carcinoma and two with cutaneous melanoma.

Patients were excluded for autoimmune disease history or systemic immunosuppression. Findings of the study overall: People who partly responded at 0.1-3.0 mg/kg had some of the least clonal expansion seen.

Details on this clone: Its antigen is unknown.

Some clones are missing from TCRdb's copy, which holds only in-frame ones; the method was immunoSEQ multiplex PCR. The table has 35,000 to 55,000 clones, approximately 80% seen once; the top ten hold roughly a tenth. The CDR3 is 18 residues long. V was clipped by 4 bases and J by 0 bases; unmatched bases: 9. CDR1 and CDR2 from the germline V gene are SGDLS and YYNGEE. The chain employs TRBV9 and TRBJ2-6, with 8 bases that match TRBD1. The sequences come from CD4+ or CD8+ T cells sorted from blood, collected in a trial of the OX40 agonist ivuxolimab. The TCR comes from an adult with an advanced solid tumor such as melanoma, head and neck, liver or kidney cancer. The CDR3 DNA is TGTGCCAGCAGCTTCAGACAGGGGATCTCCTCTGGGGCCAACGTCCTGACTTTC. Protein: CASSFRQGISSGANVLTF.